A single sample is the source of the 29 T cell receptor beta chains below, sequenced in a study of CD8 T cells in ankylosing spondylitis (dated by TCRdb to the late 2010s). The library was prepared using 5' RACE. The sequencer listed for this sample is Illumina HiSeq 2500. TCRdb cleaned the public reads at Q25 with fastp, built clones with MiXCR and kept in-frame beta chains. Rows merge per CDR3 protein into single entries with the most common DNA and genes. The sample records 150,000 to 200,000 distinct CDR3 sequences, roughly 34% of which are singletons. The ten most abundant clones make up 4.5% to 6% of the sample. The sample taken for sequencing was synovial fluid, either unsorted or a sorted T cell fraction (not recorded which). These receptors came from a male donor with ankylosing spondylitis.

The J gene is TRBJ2-3, the V gene TRBV5-1, with 7 bases aligning to TRBD2. The CDR3 is 17 residues long. Trimming took 3 bases from V and 0 from J; bases not matched to a gene: 10. Per germline, CDR1 SGHRS and CDR2 YFSETQ. The CDR3 DNA follows: TGCGCCAGCAGCTCTGGTAGCGGGCCAACTAGCACAGATACGCAGTATTTT. It specifies CASSSGSGPTSTDTQYF.

This clonotype was detected a few times. This chain links TRBV12-3 or TRBV12-4 with TRBJ2-7; D gene uncertain. V lost 3 bases, J lost 0 bases, and 9 bases lay in between. The CDR3 loop spans 14 amino acids. The CDR3 coding sequence is TGTGCCAGCAGTTTCTCTGGCGTCTCCTACGAGCAGTACTTC. Translation: CASSFSGVSYEQYF.

This clonotype was recorded many times. V usage is TRBV7-2 and J usage is TRBJ2-1; D is possibly TRBD1 (6 bases). Germline V gene data show CDR1 as SGHTA and CDR2 as FQGNSA. V was cut by 2 bases and J by 3 bases, with 14 bases left in between. This CDR3 comprises 16 residues. CDR3 residues: CASSLLGGGVYNEQFF. The CDR3 DNA reads TGTGCCAGCAGCTTACTCGGTGGGGGCGTCTACAATGAGCAGTTCTTC.

This clonotype is termed medium-sized. The rearrangement links TRBV5-1 to TRBJ2-1; 10 positions agree with TRBD2. From germline, CDR1 is SGHRS and CDR2 YFSETQ. This CDR3 spans 17 amino acids. V shed 2 bases, J shed 9 bases, and the junction held 14 bases outside the gene matches. The CDR3 loop is CASSFRPSSGGALEQFF. CDR3 nucleotide sequence: TGCGCCAGCAGCTTCAGGCCATCAAGCGGGGGGGCCCTTGAGCAGTTCTTC. Variable domain in full (rest from reference TRBV5-1 and TRBJ2-1): KAGVTQTPRYLIKTRGQQVTLSCSPISGHRSVSWYQQTPGQGLQFLFEYFSETQRNKGNFPGRFSGRQFSNSRSEMNVSTLELGDSALYLCASSFRPSSGGALEQFFGPGTRLTVL.

This clonotype was observed a few times. J is TRBJ1-4 and V is TRBV18; TRBD1 matches 8 bases. Germline-derived CDR1 and CDR2 are KGHSH and LQKENI. The CDR3 runs to 16 residues. The trim removed 3 bases at V and 7 bases at J, leaving 10 bases unmatched. The CDR3 DNA follows: TGTGCCAGCTCACCGCCCGCGGCCGGACAGGGTGAAAAACTGTTTTTT. The encoded protein is CASSPPAAGQGEKLFF.

In its sample, this clonotype was seen once. CDR3 residues: CASSLIGLGGGSYEQYF. The DNA for the CDR3 is TGTGCCAGCAGTTTAATCGGTCTGGGGGGAGGCTCCTACGAGCAGTACTTC. This sequence joins TRBV28 and TRBJ2-7, with D possibly TRBD2 on 6 matching bases. Germline values: CDR1 MDHEN, CDR2 SYDVKM. The CDR3 consists of 17 residues. Trimming pared 2 bases from V and 0 bases from J, leaving 17 bases between.

The chain couples TRBV12-3 or TRBV12-4 to TRBJ2-1; 10 bases agree with TRBD2. V shed 3 bases and J 10 bases; nucleotides not matched to a gene: 15. The CDR3 is 17 residues long. CDR3 loop: CASSLSLLAGDAVEQFF. In nucleotides, the CDR3 is TGTGCCAGCAGTTTGTCCCTTCTAGCGGGAGACGCCGTCGAGCAGTTCTTC.

V is TRBV7-9 and J is TRBJ1-1; no clear D. The CDR3 covers 13 residues. The germline gives CDR1 SEHNR, CDR2 FQNEAQ (reference sequence). V was clipped by 5 bases and J by 1 base, with 8 bases between them. This CDR3 is CASSRHSNTEAFF. CDR3 sequence (DNA): TGTGCCAGCAGCAGACATTCGAACACTGAAGCTTTCTTT.

This clonotype was found once. This chain joins TRBV3-1 and TRBJ2-2; D unresolved. The CDR3 is made up of 14 amino acids. Trimming removed 5 bases from V and 7 bases from J, with 14 bases in between. The germline gives CDR1 LGHDT, CDR2 YNNKEL (reference sequence). The CDR3 DNA reads as TGTGCCAGCAGCGGAAAGTTTTCGGGCGGGGAGCTGTTTTTT. Its protein product is CASSGKFSGGELFF.

The chain couples TRBV27 to TRBJ2-1; 12 bases are shared with TRBD2. The trim removed 6 bases at V and 0 bases at J, leaving 3 bases unmatched. This CDR3 spans 16 amino acids. The germline V gene has CDR1 MNHEY and CDR2 SMNVEV (reference sequence). This CDR3 reads CASSKTSGSSYNEQFF. The CDR3 region has the DNA TGTGCCAGCAGCAAGACTAGCGGGAGCTCCTACAATGAGCAGTTCTTC.

The CDR3 DNA is TGTGCCAGCAGTTTATCAAGGCGGGGGGAGGGCGAGCAGTACTTC. Translation gives CASSLSRRGEGEQYF. The V call is TRBV27, the J call TRBJ2-7, with 8 bases matching TRBD2. Germline-derived CDR1 and CDR2 are MNHEY and SMNVEV (reference sequence). The CDR3 loop spans 15 amino acids. V lost 0 bases to trimming and J lost 6 bases; unmatched junction nucleotides: 7.

The sample holds a few counts of this clonotype. The genes are TRBV20-1 and TRBJ2-7; 13 positions match TRBD2. The CDR3 totals 15 residues. The germline V gene encodes CDR1 DFQATT and CDR2 SNEGSKA (reference sequence). The V and J ends lost 3 bases and 4 bases, in that order; junction bases with no gene match: 6. The DNA of the CDR3 is TGCAGTGCTAGTCGGCCGACTAGCGGGAGGTACGAGCAGTACTTC. This codes for CSASRPTSGRYEQYF.

This clonotype was recorded at least ten times. This chain connects TRBV27 to TRBJ2-7; possibly TRBD1 for D (6 bases). In germline, CDR1 is MNHEY, CDR2 SMNVEV (reference sequence). V lost 6 bases and J lost 0, with 15 bases in between. This CDR3 spans 15 amino acids. The CDR3 DNA follows: TGTGCCAGCAGCCTTTCAATCAGGGGCTCCTACGAGCAGTACTTC. This gives the protein CASSLSIRGSYEQYF.

The chain combines TRBV12-3 or TRBV12-4 with TRBJ1-2; possibly TRBD1 for D (6 bases). The CDR3 sequence is 13 residues long. Between the trimmed V and J ends, which lost 1 base and 6 bases, there was a span of 9 bases. The CDR3 spells CASSLEGGDGYTF. CDR3 in DNA: TGTGCCAGCAGTTTAGAAGGGGGAGATGGCTACACCTTC.

The chain has TRBV6-2 or TRBV6-3 and TRBJ2-7, with 8 bases matching TRBD1. Germline CDR1 is MNHEY and CDR2 is SVGEGT. V shed 5 bases and J 6 bases; nucleotides not matched to a gene: 3. The CDR3 sequence is 12 residues long. The CDR3 loop reads CASSQTGAEQYF. Written as DNA, the CDR3 is TGTGCCAGCAGTCAGACAGGGGCCGAGCAGTACTTC.

V is TRBV6-1 and J is TRBJ1-2, with TRBD1 matching over 9 bases. The CDR3 runs to 15 residues. The germline gives CDR1 MNHNS, CDR2 SASEGT. V shed 7 bases and J 5 bases; nucleotides not matched to a gene: 11. CDR3 in amino acids: CASTPRTGVGYGYTF. In DNA form, the CDR3 reads TGTGCCAGCACTCCACGGACAGGGGTGGGGTATGGCTACACCTTC.

This chain links TRBV18 with TRBJ1-1; possibly TRBD1 for D (5 bases). Germline lookup yields CDR1 KGHSH and CDR2 LQKENI. This CDR3 contains 16 residues. V was pared by 3 bases and J by 1 base, with 15 bases between. The CDR3, as DNA: TGTGCCAGCTCACCTTACTCTACCGGACAGAACACTGAAGCTTTCTTT. Its protein product is CASSPYSTGQNTEAFF.

This clonotype was seen at least ten times. The chain is built from TRBV11-2 and TRBJ2-7, with unresolved D. Germline V lookup: CDR1 SGHAT, CDR2 FQNNGV. The V gene lost 1 base and the J gene lost 2 bases, with 6 bases spanning the gap. This CDR3 is built from 13 residues. The CDR3, as DNA: TGTGCCAGCAGCTTAGGGGCTGCCTACGAGCAGTACTTC. Translation gives CASSLGAAYEQYF.

This clonotype was observed a few times. This chain connects TRBV29-1 to TRBJ1-3; D is unresolved. The CDR3 is 13 amino acids. Trimming took off 0 bases at V and 2 bases at J, with 5 bases between the two ends. From germline, CDR1 is SQVTM and CDR2 ANQGSEA. CDR3 loop: CSVEDGTGNTIYF. The DNA for the CDR3 is TGCAGCGTTGAAGATGGGACTGGAAACACCATATATTTT.

The sample holds a few counts of this clonotype. The V and J genes are TRBV28 and TRBJ2-7, with D possibly matching TRBD2 (5 bases). This CDR3 region has 14 residues. Germline-derived CDR1 and CDR2 are MDHEN and SYDVKM. V was pared by 7 bases and J by 2 bases, with 15 bases between. The CDR3 region is CASTLGREPYEQYF. CDR3 DNA sequence: TGTGCCAGCACCCTCGGACGGGAACCCTACGAGCAGTACTTC.

The chain recombines TRBV15 with TRBJ1-4; D might be TRBD1 (5 bases). Trimming shortened V by 5 bases and J by 6 bases, and 13 bases separated the two germline ends. Germline CDR1 is LNHNV and CDR2 is YYDKDF (reference sequence). The CDR3 is made up of 14 amino acids. The DNA for the CDR3 is TGTGCCACCAGCCGGGGGTGGTTGGATGAAAAACTGTTTTTT. Protein sequence: CATSRGWLDEKLFF.

This clonotype has a handful of counts. The V call is TRBV5-1, the J call TRBJ2-5; 11 positions match TRBD2. Trimming at V came to 3 bases and at J to 5 bases, leaving 3 bases not matched to a gene. The CDR3 has 14 amino acids. Germline assignment: CDR1 SGHRS and CDR2 YFSETQ. In DNA, the CDR3 is TGCGCCAGCAGCTATTCTAGCGGGGGGGAGACCCAGTACTTC. Translating gives CASSYSSGGETQYF.

This clonotype was counted between two and nine times. The chain uses TRBV5-1 and TRBJ1-5; 8 nucleotides line up with TRBD1. The V gene end was trimmed by 0 bases and the J gene end by 4 bases; junction bases not matched to a gene: 6. This CDR3 spans 16 amino acids. Germline CDR1 and CDR2: SGHRS and YFSETQ. The DNA of the CDR3 is TGCGCCAGCAGCTTGGGTGTGGGACAGGAGAATCAGCCCCAGCATTTT. This encodes CASSLGVGQENQPQHF.

This clonotype was seen only a few times. The chain combines TRBV28 with TRBJ2-1; tentative D call: TRBD2 (6 bases). V gave up 4 bases and J gave up 4 bases, with 11 bases separating them. The CDR3 loop spans 14 amino acids. Per the germline V gene, CDR1 is MDHEN and CDR2 is SYDVKM. For the CDR3, the DNA is TGTGCCAGCAGTTGGATCGGGACTTACAATGAGCAGTTCTTC. The encoded protein is CASSWIGTYNEQFF.

This clonotype was observed a handful of times. V gene TRBV7-6 combines with J gene TRBJ1-6, with D uncertain. Germline V gene data show CDR1 as SGHVS and CDR2 as FNYEAQ. V was cut by 0 bases and J by 9 bases, with 6 bases left in between. This CDR3 region has 13 residues. The CDR3 spells CASSLAGSSPLHF. The CDR3 region has the DNA TGTGCCAGCAGCTTAGCGGGGTCTTCACCCCTCCACTTT.

V gene TRBV7-9 combines with J gene TRBJ2-5; D assignment may be TRBD1 or TRBD2 (5 bases each). The CDR3 length is 13 residues. Per germline, CDR1 SEHNR and CDR2 FQNEAQ (reference sequence). V gave up 5 bases and J gave up 5 bases, with 12 bases separating them. The CDR3 loop is CASSRGDAETQYF. Here the CDR3 DNA reads TGTGCCAGCAGCCGAGGGGACGCGGAGACCCAGTACTTC. The full variable domain, with the rest looked up from reference TRBV7-9 and TRBJ2-5, is DTGVSQNPRHKITKRGQNVTFRCDPISEHNRLYWYRQTLGQGPEFLTYFQNEAQLEKSRLLSDRFSAERPKGSFSTLEIQRTEQGDSAMYLCASSRGDAETQYFGPGTRLLVL.

This clonotype has a count of ten or more. The rearrangement joins TRBV7-3 to TRBJ2-7, with a weak D call TRBD2 (7 bases). CDR1 is SGHTA and CDR2 is FQGTGA in the germline V gene. The ends were cut back, 1 base at V and 3 bases at J, with 13 bases in the middle. The CDR3 consists of 15 residues. This CDR3 reads CASSLKGGPNYEQYF. The CDR3 bases are TGTGCCAGCAGCTTAAAGGGGGGGCCGAACTACGAGCAGTACTTC. The variable domain in full, completed from reference TRBV7-3 and TRBJ2-7, reads GAGVSQTPSNKVTEKGKYVELRCDPISGHTALYWYRQSLGQGPEFLIYFQGTGAADDSGLPNDRFFAVRPEGSVSTLKIQRTERGDSAVYLCASSLKGGPNYEQYFGPGTRLTVT.

The V and J genes are TRBV12-3 or TRBV12-4 and TRBJ2-3; TRBD2 agrees at 13 bases. Germline trimming cut 4 bases from V and 4 bases from J; bases unmatched to any gene: 5. The CDR3 consists of 16 residues. CDR3 sequence reads: CASSYRTSGRSDTQYF. The CDR3 nucleotides are TGTGCCAGCAGTTACAGGACTAGCGGGAGATCAGATACGCAGTATTTT.

This sequence joins TRBV2 and TRBJ1-5; D is perhaps TRBD1 (5 bases). The germline V gene encodes CDR1 SNHLY and CDR2 FYNNEI. Trimming shortened V by 7 bases and J by 7 bases, and 20 bases separated the two germline ends. The CDR3 has 15 amino acids. The CDR3 region is CASTLRWGLEQPQHF. The CDR3 DNA sequence: TGTGCCAGCACCCTAAGGTGGGGGTTAGAACAGCCCCAGCATTTT. Combining the CDR3 with reference TRBV2 and TRBJ1-5 gives the whole variable domain EPEVTQTPSHQVTQMGQEVILRCVPISNHLYFYWYRQILGQKVEFLVSFYNNEISEKSEIFDDQFSVERPDGSNFTLKIRSTKLEDSAMYFCASTLRWGLEQPQHFGDGTRLSIL.